A selection of T cell receptor beta chains follows, all from one sample in a study of blood T cell repertoires in COVID-19. The repertoire was sequenced with immunoSEQ multiplex PCR; TCRdb's copy has only in-frame clones and lacks some. The repertoire holds roughly 260,000 clones, with roughly 82% as singletons. Sequences were obtained from peripheral blood. These receptors came from a woman in her seventies with acute or convalescent COVID-19. Both conserved end residues are part of each CDR3. D genes are given only for firm matches. Clone size is given for some rows only: seen once, a few or many times, or a class if the clone is expanded.

v_call	clone_size	d_call	j_call	cdr3_nt	cdr3_aa
TRBV20-1	NA	NA	TRBJ1-5	TGCAGTGCTAGTTTTCAGTTCAATCAGCCCCAGCATTTT	CSASFQFNQPQHF
TRBV4-3	NA	NA	TRBJ1-2	TGCGCCAGCAGCCAAGATGGAGGGGTATATGGCTACACCTTC	CASSQDGGVYGYTF
TRBV4-2	NA	TRBD2	TRBJ2-1	TGTGCCAGCTCCACTAGCGGGGGGGCCGTCGGTGAGCAGTTCTTC	CASSTSGGAVGEQFF
TRBV16	NA	TRBD1	TRBJ2-7	TGTGCCAGCAGCCAATTGGGGACAGCTCGCTACGAGCAGTACTTC	CASSQLGTARYEQYF
TRBV6-5	NA	NA	TRBJ1-4	TGTGCCAGCACCGGGAGGATAGGAACTAATGAAAAACTGTTTTTT	CASTGRIGTNEKLFF
TRBV12-5	NA	NA	TRBJ1-1	TGTGCTAGTGGTTCGGGTGGTACCGGGACTGAAGCTTTCTTT	CASGSGGTGTEAFF
TRBV18	NA	TRBD1	TRBJ1-2	TGTGCCAGCTCACCCTTAGGACAGGGCGGGTATGGCTACACCTTC	CASSPLGQGGYGYTF
TRBV7-2	NA	NA	TRBJ2-2	TGTGCCAGCACCTTAGTATCTACGAACACCGGGGAGCTGTTTTTT	CASTLVSTNTGELFF
TRBV10-1	NA	NA	TRBJ2-3	TGCGCCAGCAGTGAAAGGCAGGCAAGCACAGATACGCAGTATTTT	CASSERQASTDTQYF
TRBV2	NA	NA	TRBJ2-2	TGTGCCAGCAGTGAGACCCTAGGCAACACCGGGGAGCTGTTTTTT	CASSETLGNTGELFF
TRBV5-5	NA	TRBD1	TRBJ1-3	TGTGCCAGCAGCTGGGGACAGGGTGGGATTAAAGCTGGAAACACCATATATTTT	CASSWGQGGIKAGNTIYF
TRBV18	many	NA	TRBJ1-4	TGTGCCAGCTCACCACCAGGGAGGTCGTTCGAAAAACTGTTTTTT	CASSPPGRSFEKLFF
TRBV19	NA	TRBD1	TRBJ1-5	TGTGCCAGTACCCCCGGGACAGGGGGCGGTCAGCCCCAGCATTTT	CASTPGTGGGQPQHF
TRBV2	NA	NA	TRBJ2-3	TGTGCCAGCAGGACAGCAGATACGCAGTATTTT	CASRTADTQYF
TRBV19	NA	NA	TRBJ1-5	TGTGCCACCGATCCAGGCGGGAGCAATCAGCCCCAGCATTTT	CATDPGGSNQPQHF
TRBV4-1	NA	TRBD1	TRBJ1-4	TGCGCCAGCAGCCACGAGGGGACAGGCAATGAAAAACTGTTTTTT	CASSHEGTGNEKLFF
TRBV19	NA	NA	TRBJ2-6	TGTGCCAGTAGTATTCCATTGACTGAGGCCAACGTCCTGACTTTC	CASSIPLTEANVLTF
TRBV19	NA	NA	TRBJ1-2	TGTGCCAGTAGCCAAACGCCCAGGAACTATGGCTACACCTTC	CASSQTPRNYGYTF
TRBV4-3	NA	TRBD1	TRBJ1-1	TGCGCCAGCAGCCTGACAGGGGGCACTGAAGCTTTCTTT	CASSLTGGTEAFF
TRBV24-1	NA	NA	TRBJ1-2	TGTGCCACCAGTGATTCCTACTATGGCTACACCTTC	CATSDSYYGYTF
TRBV28	NA	NA	TRBJ2-2	TGTGCCAGCAGTGGGAGGCCCACCGGGGAGCTGTTTTTT	CASSGRPTGELFF
TRBV29-1	once	NA	TRBJ1-2	TGCAGCGTTGAAGATATAGCGGGGGCCCCTACCTATGGCTACACCTTC	CSVEDIAGAPTYGYTF
TRBV6-4	NA	TRBD1	TRBJ1-2	TGTGCCCGCAGCGGGACAGGGGGATTGGGGGGCTACACCTTC	CARSGTGGLGGYTF
TRBV15	NA	NA	TRBJ2-3	TGTGCCACCAGCCGGCGGAGCGGAACTAGCACAGATACGCAGTATTTT	CATSRRSGTSTDTQYF
TRBV5-5	NA	TRBD1	TRBJ1-3	TGTGCCAGCAGCCGGGGACAGGGTGTCTCTGGAAACACCATATATTTT	CASSRGQGVSGNTIYF
TRBV3-1/TRBV3-2	NA	TRBD2	TRBJ2-5	TGTGCCAGCAGCCCCAGGGGCGGGGGGGTAGAGACCCAGTACTTC	CASSPRGGGVETQYF
TRBV2	NA	NA	TRBJ1-3	TGTGCCAGCAGTGTAACAGGTTTTGGAAACACCATATATTTT	CASSVTGFGNTIYF
TRBV2	NA	TRBD1	TRBJ1-4	TGTGCCAGCAGGCGACAGGGAGCTAATGAAAAACTGTTTTTT	CASRRQGANEKLFF
TRBV5-1	NA	NA	TRBJ2-2	TGCGCCAGCAGCCGCCAGGCTGACACCGGGGAGCTGTTTTTT	CASSRQADTGELFF
TRBV27	few	NA	TRBJ2-3	TGTGCCAGCAGTCCGGACTACCTTAGGGATACGCAGTATTTT	CASSPDYLRDTQYF
TRBV11-2	NA	NA	TRBJ1-1	TGTGCCAGCAGCTTAAGCATGAACACTGAAGCTTTCTTT	CASSLSMNTEAFF
TRBV6-6	once	NA	TRBJ2-7	TGTGCCAGCAGTTACCTCGGGGGTTCGGGCGAGCAGTACTTC	CASSYLGGSGEQYF
TRBV10-3	NA	NA	TRBJ2-5	TGTGCCATCAGTCAGACTAGCCAAGAGACCCAGTACTTC	CAISQTSQETQYF
TRBV12-3/TRBV12-4	NA	NA	TRBJ2-7	TGTGCCAGCAGTTATACCAGGTACGAGCAGTACTTC	CASSYTRYEQYF
TRBV27	NA	NA	TRBJ2-1	TGTGCCAGCGCGGCGGGGGCCCCTTGGAATGAGCAGTTCTTC	CASAAGAPWNEQFF
TRBV5-8	NA	NA	TRBJ1-1	TGTGCCAGCAGCTTGGTAAGGACTAATAAGTTGAACACTGAAGCTTTCTTT	CASSLVRTNKLNTEAFF
TRBV19	NA	TRBD1	TRBJ1-5	TGTGCCAGTGGGGACAGGGTGGGACAGCCCCAGCATTTT	CASGDRVGQPQHF
TRBV10-3	NA	TRBD1	TRBJ1-1	TGTGCCATCACCGCAGGGGACAGGGGGCCCACTGAAGCTTTCTTT	CAITAGDRGPTEAFF
TRBV10-3	NA	NA	TRBJ2-3	TGTGCCATCAGTGCCCTAGCGAGTAGCACAGATACGCAGTATTTT	CAISALASSTDTQYF
TRBV6-5	NA	TRBD1	TRBJ1-2	TGTGCCAGCAGAAGGGACAGGGGGAACTATGGCTACACCTTC	CASRRDRGNYGYTF
TRBV11-2	NA	NA	TRBJ2-7	TGTGCCAGCAGGTCGTACGCGGACATCGGAAACGAGCAGTACTTC	CASRSYADIGNEQYF
TRBV15	NA	NA	TRBJ1-4	TGTGCCACCAGCAGAGGCAGGGAAAGGGAAAAACTGTTTTTT	CATSRGREREKLFF
TRBV19	few	TRBD1	TRBJ1-5	TGTGCCAGAATGGCCCCACAGACAGGGAGAGAGGGGTATAGCAATCAGCCCCAGCATTTT	CARMAPQTGREGYSNQPQHF
TRBV2	NA	TRBD1	TRBJ1-5	TGTGCCAGCGGGACAGGGGGCCGTAGCAATCAGCCCCAGCATTTT	CASGTGGRSNQPQHF
TRBV24-1	NA	NA	TRBJ1-1	TGTGCCACCAGTGATTTTAGGTCAGGGGTGGGAGCTTTCTTT	CATSDFRSGVGAFF
TRBV30	NA	NA	TRBJ1-2	TGTGCCTGGAGCGACAGCGTCTATGGCTACACCTTC	CAWSDSVYGYTF
TRBV12-3/TRBV12-4	few	TRBD1	TRBJ1-2	TGTGCCAGCAGTTTAGGCCAGGGGGTTGGCTACACCTTC	CASSLGQGVGYTF
TRBV10-2	NA	NA	TRBJ1-2	TGCGCCAGCAGTGAAATGGGAGGAATGGTAGGAGGCTACACCTTC	CASSEMGGMVGGYTF
TRBV5-1	NA	NA	TRBJ1-5	TGCGCCAGCAGCTTGGGACAGCCCAATCAGCCCCAGCATTTT	CASSLGQPNQPQHF
TRBV6-6	once	NA	TRBJ2-7	TGTGCCAGCAGTTCCACAGGGCCAGGCTACGAGCAGTACTTC	CASSSTGPGYEQYF
TRBV5-1	NA	NA	TRBJ1-2	TGCGCCAGCAGCTTGGAAGGGAGCCTCCCCTACACCTTC	CASSLEGSLPYTF
TRBV18	NA	NA	TRBJ1-1	TGTGCCAGCTCTTCGGACAGGAACACTGAAGCTTTCTTT	CASSSDRNTEAFF
TRBV2	NA	TRBD1	TRBJ1-5	TGTGCCAGCTTAAGGGACAGGGGAGGTCAGCCCCAGCATTTT	CASLRDRGGQPQHF
TRBV4-2	NA	NA	TRBJ1-3	TGTGCCAGCAGCCAACTGGGAGGGGGAAACACCATATATTTT	CASSQLGGGNTIYF
TRBV20-1	NA	TRBD1	TRBJ1-2	TGCAGTGGGGACAGCACCTATGGCTACACCTTC	CSGDSTYGYTF
TRBV9	NA	TRBD1	TRBJ1-2	TGTGCCAGCAGCGTAGCTAGGACAGGGGATGGCTACACCTTC	CASSVARTGDGYTF